Shown below are 29 T cell receptor beta chains from a single sample sequenced in a study of T cell responses to AZD1222 COVID-19 vaccine. Assay: immunoSEQ multiplex PCR; the TCRdb copy retains only in-frame clones and omits some. The table lists 150,000 or so clones, about nine tenths of them singletons. This specimen consisted of peripheral blood, obtained on day 0 of AZD1222 vaccination. Every receptor here comes from an adult in good health.

The rearrangement uses TRBV5-1 and TRBJ1-2; TRBD1 matches at 8 bases. Trimming at V came to 0 bases and at J to 8 bases, leaving 3 bases not matched to a gene. This CDR3 has 13 amino acids. Germline V gene sequence: CDR1 SGHRS, CDR2 YFSETQ. The CDR3 spells CASSLAQGEGYTF. The CDR3, as DNA: TGCGCCAGCAGCTTGGCACAGGGGGAGGGCTACACCTTC.

CDR3 nucleotides: TGCGCCAGCAGCCGAGGACAGCGGGAAAAACTGTTTTTT. Translating gives CASSRGQREKLFF. This chain connects TRBV4-1 to TRBJ1-4, with D perhaps matching TRBD1 (6 bases). Germline assignment: CDR1 MGHRA and CDR2 YSYEKL. CDR3 length: 13 amino acids. Trimming left V 4 bases short and J 8 bases short, with 11 bases between.

The rearrangement uses TRBV21-1 and TRBJ1-3; the table's D call TRBD1 went unverified against the DNA. TRBV21-1 corresponds to a pseudogene. This CDR3 contains 15 residues. The CDR3 DNA sequence: TGTGCCAACCCTTTCAACAGGGGAGATGGAAACACCATATATTTT. Its translation: CANPFNRGDGNTIYF.

CDR3 in DNA: TGTGCCAGCAGTTTAGCGGGGGGGCCCTACGAGCAGTACTTC. Protein: CASSLAGGPYEQYF. This chain connects TRBV9 to TRBJ2-7, with TRBD2 identical over 11 bases. This CDR3 region has 14 residues. Germline values: CDR1 SGDLS, CDR2 YYNGEE. With 5 bases clipped from V and 2 bases from J, the junction kept 3 bases outside the gene matches.

In its sample, this clone was seen once. J is TRBJ1-2 and V is TRBV4-1; no clear D gene. With 0 bases removed from V and 10 bases from J, the gap between germline ends came to 6 bases. There are 11 residues in the CDR3. CDR1 is MGHRA and CDR2 is YSYEKL in the germline V gene. The DNA for the CDR3 is TGCGCCAGCAGCCAAGATGAGGACTACACCTTC. Translation: CASSQDEDYTF.

V usage is TRBV6-2 or TRBV6-3 and J usage is TRBJ1-5, with 9 nucleotides matching TRBD1. Germline values: CDR1 MNHEY, CDR2 SVGEGT. The CDR3 loop spans 14 amino acids. The V and J ends lost 6 bases and 5 bases, in that order; junction bases with no gene match: 5. The CDR3 here is CASSADRGYQPQHF. The DNA of the CDR3 is TGTGCCAGCAGCGCGGACAGGGGATATCAGCCCCAGCATTTT.

The chain combines TRBV7-9 with TRBJ2-1; D not resolved. Germline V gene data show CDR1 as SEHNR and CDR2 as FQNEAQ (reference sequence). The V gene lost 3 bases and the J gene lost 7 bases, with 10 bases spanning the gap. This CDR3 is 13 amino acids long. CDR3 DNA: TGTGCCAGCAGCTTTGCCACCCGGAATGAGCAGTTCTTC. Its translation is CASSFATRNEQFF.

V gene TRBV5-8 combines with J gene TRBJ1-2; D remains ambiguous. The germline V gene encodes CDR1 SGHTS and CDR2 YDEGEE. Trimming took 4 bases from V and 4 from J, leaving 23 bases between them. The CDR3 consists of 17 residues. The CDR3 is CASSELWISRPIYGYTF. The CDR3 nucleotides read TGTGCCAGCAGCGAACTGTGGATATCCCGACCGATCTATGGCTACACCTTC.

The chain has TRBV5-1 and TRBJ1-4; a possible D gene is TRBD1 (5 bases). This CDR3 is built from 13 residues. The V gene's germline CDR1 is SGHRS and CDR2 YFSETQ. The V and J ends lost 10 bases and 8 bases respectively, with 18 bases between them. The CDR3 sequence is CASKRGGNEKLFF. The CDR3 DNA reads TGCGCCTCGAAAAGGGGAGGTAACGAAAAACTGTTTTTT.

In its sample, this clone was seen a few times. V is TRBV5-1 and J is TRBJ1-3, with 9 bases lining up with TRBD1. This CDR3 contains 19 residues. CDR1 and CDR2 (germline): SGHRS, YFSETQ. Trimming at V came to 3 bases and at J to 0 bases, leaving 13 bases not matched to a gene. In nucleotides, the CDR3 is TGCGCCAGCAGCTACCGGTGGACAGGGGTCCCTGACTCTGGAAACACCATATATTTT. Translated: CASSYRWTGVPDSGNTIYF.

V usage is TRBV5-1 and J usage is TRBJ1-5; 9 nucleotides match TRBD1. The CDR3 runs 17 residues. The ends lost 4 bases at V and 2 bases at J; junction bases unmatched: 10. CDR1 is SGHRS, CDR2 YFSETQ, per germline. DNA of the CDR3: TGCGCCAGCAGCATTAAACCGGGACAGGGCGGCAATCAGCCCCAGCATTTT. It yields the protein CASSIKPGQGGNQPQHF.

This rearrangement joins TRBV19 to TRBJ1-5, with D unresolved. Trimming cost V 5 bases and J 6 bases, with 17 bases left between them. CDR1 is LNHDA and CDR2 is SQIVND in the germline V gene (reference sequence). The CDR3 contains 15 residues. The CDR3 spells CASSLTHRGSQPQHF. CDR3 DNA sequence: TGTGCCAGTAGTTTGACCCATCGAGGGAGTCAGCCCCAGCATTTT.

The CDR3 sequence is CASSLGAGGADTQYF. The CDR3 DNA is TGTGCCAGCAGCTTAGGAGCGGGGGGGGCAGATACGCAGTATTTT. V is TRBV7-2 and J is TRBJ2-3; 10 nucleotides match TRBD2. This CDR3 contains 15 residues. Germline assignment: CDR1 SGHTA and CDR2 FQGNSA. The J segment lost 4 bases and the V segment lost 1 base, leaving 2 bases of the junction unmatched. The complete variable domain, with remaining parts taken from reference TRBV7-2 and TRBJ2-3, reads GAGVSQSPSNKVTEKGKDVELRCDPISGHTALYWYRQSLGQGLEFLIYFQGNSAPDKSGLPSDRFSAERTGGSVSTLTIQRTQQEDSAVYLCASSLGAGGADTQYFGPGTRLTVL.

The chain recombines TRBV18 with TRBJ2-7, with TRBD2 as a possible D gene (6 bases). V lost 0 bases and J lost 0, with 6 bases in between. CDR3 length equals 14 residues. The germline V gene has CDR1 KGHSH and CDR2 LQKENI. CDR3 sequence: CASSPPGGSYEQYF. DNA of the CDR3: TGTGCCAGCTCACCACCCGGGGGCTCCTACGAGCAGTACTTC.

The J gene is TRBJ1-1, the V gene TRBV4-3, with D maybe TRBD1 (6 bases). The CDR3 runs 16 residues. Germline assignment: CDR1 LGHNA and CDR2 YSLEER. Trimming pared 2 bases from V and 7 bases from J, leaving 20 bases between. The CDR3 is CASSQTPTGRLFEAFF. CDR3 DNA: TGCGCCAGCAGCCAAACTCCTACAGGGCGACTATTTGAAGCTTTCTTT.

The genes are TRBV18 and TRBJ2-7; 10 positions agree with TRBD1. In germline, CDR1 is KGHSH, CDR2 LQKENI. The CDR3 consists of 15 residues. V trimming: 2 bases; J trimming: 6 bases; junction bases outside the gene matches: 7. The CDR3 is CASSPRDRGLAEQYF. CDR3 bases: TGTGCCAGCTCACCAAGGGACAGGGGCTTGGCCGAGCAGTACTTC.

Only one count was recorded for this clone. This chain uses TRBV27 with TRBJ2-7; D is ambiguous. Trimming removed 2 bases at V and 2 bases at J, with 10 bases between. In germline, CDR1 is MNHEY, CDR2 SMNVEV (reference sequence). This CDR3 region has 14 residues. The CDR3 here is CASSLLGSAYEQYF. In nucleotides, the CDR3 is TGTGCCAGCAGTTTACTGGGGTCAGCCTACGAGCAGTACTTC.

The chain combines TRBV2 with TRBJ2-2; tentatively, D is TRBD1 or TRBD2 (5 bases each). Germline V gene lookup returns CDR1 SNHLY and CDR2 FYNNEI. The V and J ends lost 8 bases and 0 bases respectively, with 10 bases between them. This CDR3 comprises 14 residues. The CDR3 reads CASRGPTNTGELFF. The CDR3 DNA reads TGTGCCAGCCGGGGACCTACGAACACCGGGGAGCTGTTTTTT.

The chain recombines TRBV10-2 with TRBJ1-2; 7 nucleotides match TRBD1. This CDR3 spans 13 amino acids. J was trimmed by 6 bases and V by 6 bases; bases with no gene match: 7. CDR1 WSHSY and CDR2 SAAADI come from the germline V gene. The CDR3 DNA is TGCGCCAGCAGCCGCACTACAGGGGATGGCTACACCTTC. Amino acid sequence: CASSRTTGDGYTF.

The V call is TRBV5-1, the J call TRBJ1-2; D is perhaps TRBD1 (6 bases). The CDR3 sequence is 13 residues long. The germline V gene has CDR1 SGHRS and CDR2 YFSETQ. V was pared by 0 bases and J by 8 bases, with 11 bases between. For the CDR3, the DNA is TGCGCCAGCAGCTTGGCGGGGGCCCTAGGCTACACCTTC. Residues: CASSLAGALGYTF.

The CDR3 nucleotides are TGTGCCAGCAGCTTCGGACTAGCGGGGAGACCCTACGAGCAGTACTTC. This sequence encodes CASSFGLAGRPYEQYF. The chain has TRBV7-3 and TRBJ2-7, with TRBD2 matching over 12 bases. V lost 3 bases and J lost 2; bases outside the gene matches: 5. Germline V gives CDR1 SGHTA, CDR2 FQGTGA. The CDR3 runs to 16 residues.

The chain uses TRBV15 and TRBJ2-2, with TRBD1 matching over 9 bases. The CDR3 has 16 residues. With 8 bases clipped from V and 4 bases from J, the junction kept 11 bases outside the gene matches. From germline, CDR1 is LNHNV and CDR2 YYDKDF (reference sequence). In nucleotides, the CDR3 is TGTGCCACCGGGCAAACAGGGGGCGTAAGCACCGGGGAGCTGTTTTTT. Its translation is CATGQTGGVSTGELFF.

The chain is built from TRBV4-3 and TRBJ1-4; no clear D gene. V was shortened by 0 bases and J by 0 bases, with 14 bases between the two germline ends. The CDR3 spans 18 residues. Per the germline V gene, CDR1 is LGHNA and CDR2 is YSLEER. For the CDR3, the DNA is TGCGCCAGCAGCCAAGATATTAGCGGGCCTGCAACTAATGAAAAACTGTTTTTT. Translation gives CASSQDISGPATNEKLFF.

The gene calls are TRBV24-1 and TRBJ1-1; D is uncertain. This CDR3 is built from 13 residues. The germline gives CDR1 KGHDR, CDR2 SFDVKD. V was pared by 0 bases and J by 7 bases, with 8 bases between. CDR3 DNA sequence: TGTGCCACCAGTGATTTGCCGGGCGGTGAAGCTTTCTTT. Its translation is CATSDLPGGEAFF.

The chain carries TRBV7-2 and TRBJ1-6; D unclear. The CDR3 sequence is 15 residues long. Between the trimmed V and J ends, which lost 5 bases and 7 bases, there was a span of 15 bases. Germline V lookup: CDR1 SGHTA, CDR2 FQGNSA. The CDR3 DNA is TGTGCCAGCAGCCCTCTGGGGATGGTGAATTCACCCCTCCACTTT. Its translation: CASSPLGMVNSPLHF.

The J gene is TRBJ2-5, the V gene TRBV10-1; possibly TRBD2 for D (5 bases). Germline V lookup: CDR1 WNHNN, CDR2 SYGVQD (reference sequence). The CDR3 extends over 11 amino acids. V lost 10 bases to trimming and J lost 9 bases, with 15 bases between them. CDR3 loop: CATKREWSQYF. CDR3 sequence (DNA): TGCGCCACCAAGAGGGAATGGTCCCAGTACTTC.

The CDR3 DNA is TGTGCCATCAGTGAGTCGGTTAGGGGGATAAGTGAAAAACTGTTTTTT. As protein: CAISESVRGISEKLFF. The V call is TRBV10-3, the J call TRBJ1-4, with D possibly TRBD1 on 6 matching bases. V dropped 0 bases and J dropped 7 bases, with 15 bases sitting between them. This CDR3 comprises 16 residues. Germline lookup yields CDR1 ENHRY and CDR2 SYGVKD.

CDR3 nucleotides: TGCGCCAGCAGTTATTCGCGGAGGGCCTACAATGAGCAGTTCTTC. It encodes CASSYSRRAYNEQFF. The chain is built from TRBV4-1 and TRBJ2-1; D possibly corresponds to TRBD2 (6 bases). CDR1 and CDR2 from the germline V gene are MGHRA and YSYEKL. The CDR3 loop spans 15 amino acids. With 6 bases removed from V and 2 bases from J, the gap between germline ends came to 14 bases.

V usage is TRBV29-1 and J usage is TRBJ1-1; 7 bases line up with TRBD1. This CDR3 region has 13 residues. The germline gives CDR1 SQVTM, CDR2 ANQGSEA. V trimming: 3 bases; J trimming: 2 bases; junction bases outside the gene matches: 3. The CDR3 nucleotides read TGCAGCGTTGAGTTAGGGGGCAACACTGAAGCTTTCTTT. This translates into CSVELGGNTEAFF.